These 13 T cell receptor beta chains share one sample of origin, sequenced in a study of blood T cell repertoires in COVID-19. The repertoire was sequenced with immunoSEQ multiplex PCR; TCRdb's copy has only in-frame clones and lacks some. Of about 250,000 clones listed, over 75% are singletons. The sequenced material came from peripheral blood. The receptors stem from a woman between 40 and 50 years old who had recovered from COVID-19.

The chain links TRBV5-1 to TRBJ1-4; D might be TRBD1 (6 bases). Germline CDR1 reads SGHRS; CDR2 reads YFSETQ. The germline V and J ends were trimmed by 2 bases and 6 bases, with 8 bases remaining between them. The CDR3 runs 13 residues. The CDR3 DNA is TGCGCCAGCAGCTTCACAGGGCATGAAAAACTGTTTTTT. Residues: CASSFTGHEKLFF. The whole variable domain, filled in from reference TRBV5-1 and TRBJ1-4, reads KAGVTQTPRYLIKTRGQQVTLSCSPISGHRSVSWYQQTPGQGLQFLFEYFSETQRNKGNFPGRFSGRQFSNSRSEMNVSTLELGDSALYLCASSFTGHEKLFFGSGTQLSVL.

This clone appeared a single time. The genes are TRBV29-1 and TRBJ2-1; a possible D gene is TRBD1 (6 bases). Trimming shortened V by 4 bases and J by 4 bases, and 17 bases separated the two germline ends. Germline V CDR1 and CDR2: SQVTM, ANQGSEA. This CDR3 comprises 15 residues. This CDR3 is CSVVGTSIAYNEQFF. The DNA for the CDR3 is TGCAGCGTTGTGGGGACATCAATTGCTTACAATGAGCAGTTCTTC.

This clone was observed a single time. The chain combines TRBV21-1 with TRBJ1-1; the tabulated D call, TRBD1, remains unverified against the DNA. TRBV21-1 is recorded as a pseudogene. The length of the CDR3 is 16 residues. CDR3 in amino acids: CASSKEPRQGNTEAFF. The CDR3 coding sequence is TGTGCCAGCAGCAAGGAACCTAGGCAGGGGAACACTGAAGCTTTCTTT.

This clone was recorded only once. CDR3 loop: CASSPEVRDSKAFF. Here the CDR3 DNA reads TGTGCCAGCAGCCCAGAGGTCCGGGACAGTAAAGCTTTCTTT. The chain joins TRBV7-2 to TRBJ1-1; 7 nucleotides line up with TRBD1. CDR1 is SGHTA, CDR2 FQGNSA, per germline. V lost 5 bases to trimming and J lost 9 bases; unmatched junction nucleotides: 12. CDR3 length equals 14 residues.

The gene calls are TRBV6-5 and TRBJ1-2, with TRBD1 matching 9 bases. This CDR3 has 14 amino acids. V was pared by 6 bases and J by 7 bases, with 9 bases of the junction left unmatched. The germline V gene encodes CDR1 MNHEY and CDR2 SVGAGI. CDR3 amino acids: CASRAGTGTFGYTF. CDR3 nucleotides: TGTGCCAGCAGGGCCGGGACAGGGACATTTGGCTACACCTTC.

J is TRBJ1-2 and V is TRBV19, with D unclear. V was pared by 3 bases and J by 0 bases, with 11 bases between. The germline CDR1 and CDR2 sequences are LNHDA and SQIVND (reference sequence). The CDR3 is made up of 15 amino acids. In DNA form, the CDR3 reads TGTGCCAGTAGTATTATCCTCACATCTAACTATGGCTACACCTTC. As protein: CASSIILTSNYGYTF.

A few counts support this clone. The chain recombines TRBV11-2 with TRBJ1-1; 8 bases agree with TRBD1. CDR3 length equals 17 residues. With 1 base clipped from V and 1 base from J, the junction kept 8 bases outside the gene matches. The germline gives CDR1 SGHAT, CDR2 FQNNGV. The CDR3 protein is CASSLGGGQGANTEAFF. The DNA for the CDR3 is TGTGCCAGCAGCTTAGGGGGAGGACAGGGAGCGAACACTGAAGCTTTCTTT.

The chain has TRBV5-5 and TRBJ2-1, with TRBD2 matching over 8 bases. The CDR3 is 14 amino acids. Trimming at V came to 4 bases and at J to 8 bases, leaving 8 bases not matched to a gene. Germline V gives CDR1 SGHKS, CDR2 YYEKEE (reference sequence). The CDR3 protein is CASSLGLGVYEQFF. The CDR3 DNA reads as TGTGCCAGCAGCCTGGGACTAGGAGTATATGAGCAGTTCTTC.

As regards this clone: The sample carries other DNA sequences with the same CDR3. The chain has TRBV9 and TRBJ2-7; 8 bases agree with TRBD2. The CDR3 spans 16 residues. Germline-derived CDR1 and CDR2 are SGDLS and YYNGEE. V lost 0 bases, J lost 2 bases, and 7 bases stayed unmatched. CDR3 nucleotide sequence: TGTGCCAGCAGCGTAGGGGCGCCGGGGGGGGCCTACGAGCAGTACTTC. Protein product: CASSVGAPGGAYEQYF.

The J gene is TRBJ1-6, the V gene TRBV28; possible D gene TRBD1, 6 bases. The CDR3 spans 17 residues. The V and J ends lost 5 bases and 9 bases respectively, with 23 bases between them. Germline assignment: CDR1 MDHEN and CDR2 SYDVKM. CDR3 protein: CASSLPLGQNVGSPLHF. The CDR3 nucleotides are TGTGCCAGCAGTCTCCCCCTGGGACAAAATGTGGGTTCACCCCTCCACTTT.

The chain employs TRBV12-3 or TRBV12-4 and TRBJ2-4; TRBD1 is a possible D gene (5 bases). The V end lost 4 bases, the J end lost 12 bases, and 16 bases lay between the germline ends. This CDR3 comprises 13 residues. The CDR3 DNA follows: TGTGCCAGCAGTTGGGGCAGCAAATTTAATCAGTACTTC. Its translation is CASSWGSKFNQYF.

The chain couples TRBV19 to TRBJ2-4; 7 nucleotides line up with TRBD1. CDR3 length: 16 residues. With 5 bases clipped from V and 11 bases from J, the junction kept 18 bases outside the gene matches. Germline values: CDR1 LNHDA, CDR2 SQIVND (reference sequence). The CDR3 DNA reads TGTGCCAGTAGTCTGGAACAGGGGAAGGGAACGCACGTTCAGTACTTC. This gives the protein CASSLEQGKGTHVQYF.

The chain uses TRBV2 and TRBJ2-7, with TRBD1 as a possible D gene (6 bases). Germline assignment: CDR1 SNHLY and CDR2 FYNNEI. With 11 bases removed from V and 2 bases from J, the gap between germline ends came to 19 bases. The CDR3 sequence is 14 residues long. CDR3 amino acids: CALRRTEGAYEQYF. CDR3 DNA sequence: TGTGCCCTACGGAGAACTGAGGGGGCCTACGAGCAGTACTTC.